A selection of T cell receptor beta chains follows, all from one sample in a study of radiation and T cells in renal cell carcinoma. Only in-frame clones appear in the TCRdb table, and some are missing; sequencing was by immunoSEQ multiplex PCR. This sample has around 21,000 clones, with about 50% found just once. Sequences were derived from tumor tissue, sampled from a patient whose treatment included radiotherapy and nephrectomy. These receptors were taken from a woman aged 45-65 years with renal cell carcinoma. Each CDR3 is given with its conserved first and last residue. The D gene is left open where the match is weak. The listing skips clone size in some rows; elsewhere it reads once, few, many or a size class.

J gene	D gene	V gene	clone size	CDR3 DNA	CDR3 protein
TRBJ2-2	TRBD1	TRBV9	few	TGTGCCAGCAGCGGGACAGGGGTCGACACCGGGGAGCTGTTTTTT	CASSGTGVDTGELFF
TRBJ1-5	TRBD1	TRBV6-1	-	TGTGCCAGCAGGGGACAGGGAGACAATCAGCCCCAGCATTTT	CASRGQGDNQPQHF
TRBJ1-6	-	TRBV7-2	many	TGTGCCAGCAGCTTAAGTGTCCGCAATTCACCCCTCCACTTT	CASSLSVRNSPLHF
TRBJ1-4	TRBD1	TRBV9	-	TGTGCCAGCAGCGAATGGACAGGGGGTTCTAATGAAAAACTGTTTTTT	CASSEWTGGSNEKLFF
TRBJ2-5	-	TRBV2	few	TGTGCCAGCAGTGGAGGTAGCGCCCAGTACTTC	CASSGGSAQYF
TRBJ1-2	-	TRBV7-9	few	TGTGCCAGCAGCTCCGCCGTGGCAGGACTCAACTATGGCTACACCTTC	CASSSAVAGLNYGYTF
TRBJ1-4	-	TRBV29-1	-	TGCAGCGTTGTGCCGGATACAACTAATGAAAAACTGTTTTTT	CSVVPDTTNEKLFF
TRBJ1-2	-	TRBV6-5	-	TGTGCCAGCAGTCTAGGGGCGGGAGGCTATGGCTACACCTTC	CASSLGAGGYGYTF
TRBJ1-3	-	TRBV14	-	TGTGCCAGCAGCCAGGCGAGGATCTCTGGAAACACCATATATTTT	CASSQARISGNTIYF
TRBJ1-6	-	TRBV5-6	-	TGTGCCAGCAGCCCGGTTAAGGGCGCGTATGGAACCCTCCACTTT	CASSPVKGAYGTLHF
TRBJ1-6	-	TRBV5-3	-	TGTGCCGAGCGCATCGCGGGGAGGGATTCACCCCTCCACTTT	CAERIAGRDSPLHF
TRBJ2-7	-	TRBV4-3	once	TGCGCCAGCAGCCAAGAGGCAGTTGGGGGTAACTACGAGCAGTACTTC	CASSQEAVGGNYEQYF
TRBJ2-7	-	TRBV2	once	TGTGCCAGCAGTGATTTTCAGACAGGATTGGGCTACGAGCAGTACTTC	CASSDFQTGLGYEQYF
TRBJ1-2	-	TRBV5-4	once	TGTGCCAGCAGCTTGGAGCCAGAAAACTATGGCTACACCTTC	CASSLEPENYGYTF
TRBJ2-7	TRBD1	TRBV7-2	-	TGTGCCAGCAGCTTAGGAGGGACAGGGTACTACGAGCAGTACTTC	CASSLGGTGYYEQYF
TRBJ2-7	-	TRBV19	many	TGTGCCAGTAGCGAAGGAGGGACGGGGATATACGAGCAGTACTTC	CASSEGGTGIYEQYF
TRBJ2-6	-	TRBV19	-	TGTGCCAGTAAGCGAGGGGCAGGGGAACCTGGGGCCAACGTCCTGACTTTC	CASKRGAGEPGANVLTF
TRBJ2-7	-	TRBV30	-	TGTGCCTGGAGTGTAGCACAGTACTACGAGCAGTACTTC	CAWSVAQYYEQYF
TRBJ2-7	-	TRBV15	many	TGTGCCACCAGCAGAGCGGCAGGGTCCTACGAGCAGTACTTC	CATSRAAGSYEQYF
TRBJ1-5	TRBD1	TRBV6-5	medium-sized	TGTGCCAGCAGAAGGACAGGGCGGAATCAGCCCCAGCATTTT	CASRRTGRNQPQHF
TRBJ2-2	-	TRBV19	-	TGTGCCAGCCACCCCGTACCGGGGGCCACCGGGGAGCTGTTTTTT	CASHPVPGATGELFF
TRBJ2-5	TRBD1	TRBV18	-	TGTGCCAGCTCCCGGGACAGTGGGGAGACCCAGTACTTC	CASSRDSGETQYF
TRBJ2-5	-	TRBV6-1	-	TGTGCCAGCAGAGGGGGGGCCCAAGAGACCCAGTACTTC	CASRGGAQETQYF
TRBJ2-7	-	TRBV6-1	once	TGTGCCAGCAGTGCGACTTGGGCCCCTGCGGACGAGCAGTACTTC	CASSATWAPADEQYF
TRBJ1-5	-	TRBV28	few	TGTGCCAGCAGCCCGGCGGGGCGGGATAGCAATCAGCCCCAGCATTTT	CASSPAGRDSNQPQHF
TRBJ2-5	-	TRBV5-1	-	TGCGCCAGCCAAAGGAGCGGGTCTCGGGAAGAGACCCAGTACTTC	CASQRSGSREETQYF
TRBJ2-7	-	TRBV19	-	TGTGCCAGTAGTACCCGAGGGGTGTCCCGGGAGAGGGAGCAGTACTTC	CASSTRGVSREREQYF
TRBJ1-5	TRBD1	TRBV7-6	-	TGTGCCAGCAGCTTAGCTACGGGGACAGGAGACTCTCAGCCCCAGCATTTT	CASSLATGTGDSQPQHF
TRBJ1-2	-	TRBV5-5	-	TGTGCCAGCAGCCCGACAGGATTTACCTTCTACACCTTC	CASSPTGFTFYTF
TRBJ1-1	-	TRBV7-9	-	TGTGCCAGCAGCCCAGCTTTGGGAAAGAACACTGAAGCTTTCTTT	CASSPALGKNTEAFF
TRBJ2-2	-	TRBV10-3	-	TGTGCCATCAGTGTGACGGGCACCGGGGAGCTGTTTTTT	CAISVTGTGELFF
TRBJ2-5	TRBD2	TRBV6-4	-	TGTGCCAGCAGTGGGACTAGCGGGCCACAAGAGACCCAGTACTTC	CASSGTSGPQETQYF
TRBJ2-5	-	TRBV30	-	TGTGCCTGGAGTGTAGGACTGCAAGAGACCCAGTACTTC	CAWSVGLQETQYF
TRBJ1-2	-	TRBV7-2	-	TGTGCCAGCAGCTCCGCGGGGGGGGTTGGCTACACCTTC	CASSSAGGVGYTF
TRBJ2-6	TRBD1	TRBV7-9	-	TGTGCCAGCAGCTTATGGACAGGGGGCAAATTGTCTGGGGCCAACGTCCTGACTTTC	CASSLWTGGKLSGANVLTF
TRBJ1-1	-	TRBV6-1	-	TGTGCCAGCAGTGAACCGGGGGCGTTCACTGAAGCTTTCTTT	CASSEPGAFTEAFF
TRBJ2-7	-	TRBV10-3	-	TGTGCCATCAGTGAGACAAGGGTCTACGAGCAGTACTTC	CAISETRVYEQYF
TRBJ1-5	-	TRBV6-5	-	TGTGCCAGCAGTTATTATCCAGACCCTAGCAATCAGCCCCAGCATTTT	CASSYYPDPSNQPQHF
TRBJ2-5	-	TRBV20-1	-	TGCAGTGCTCAGCACCAAGAGACCCAGTACTTC	CSAQHQETQYF